These T cell receptor beta chains were read from a single sample in a study of Graves' ophthalmopathy and Graves' hyperthyroidism. TCRdb re-called the multiplex PCR reads through MiXCR, storing one row per CDR3 protein. This table has over a million distinct CDR3 sequences, about two fifths appearing once. The sequencing sample was made of peripheral blood or thyroid tissue (not recorded which). These receptor sequences come from an adult man with Graves' hyperthyroidism. Both conserved end residues are part of each CDR3. The D gene is left open where the match is weak. A row's size may be missing; if present it is once, few, many or a size class.

D,size,V,J,CDR3,DNA
NA,once,TRBV29-1,TRBJ1-2,CSSLSGDYGYTF,TGCAGCAGTTTATCGGGGGACTATGGCTACACCTTC
TRBD1,NA,TRBV19,TRBJ1-3,CAMTGAGNTIYF,TGTGCCATGACAGGGGCTGGAAACACCATATATTTT
NA,NA,TRBV7-9,TRBJ1-6,CASSNRVSPLHF,TGTGCCAGCAGCAACAGGGTTTCACCCCTCCACTTT
NA,NA,TRBV7-3,TRBJ2-5,CASSLGSATGETQYF,TGTGCCAGCAGCTTGGGTAGCGCGACGGGAGAGACCCAGTACTTC
TRBD1,many,TRBV7-8,TRBJ1-5,CASSHQFPGQRFGPQHF,TGTGCCAGCAGTCACCAATTTCCGGGACAGCGTTTTGGGCCCCAGCATTTT
TRBD1,many,TRBV7-2,TRBJ1-5,CASSDGTATNQPQHF,TGTGCCAGCAGCGACGGGACAGCTACAAATCAGCCCCAGCATTTT
TRBD1,many,TRBV5-6,TRBJ1-2,CASSDQGAGHGYTF,TGTGCCAGCAGTGACCAGGGGGCAGGACATGGCTACACCTTC
NA,few,TRBV12-3/TRBV12-4,TRBJ2-7,CASSPFPVENYEQYF,TGTGCCAGCAGCCCTTTTCCAGTTGAGAACTACGAGCAGTACTTC
NA,few,TRBV6-2/TRBV6-3,TRBJ1-1,CASLQNTEAFF,TGTGCCAGCTTACAGAACACTGAAGCTTTCTTT
NA,NA,TRBV28,TRBJ2-7,CASQRQGGSYEQYF,TGTGCCAGCCAGAGACAGGGAGGCTCCTACGAGCAGTACTTC
NA,many,TRBV4-1,TRBJ2-5,CASSQVGGEETQYF,TGCGCCAGCAGCCAAGTTGGGGGAGAGGAGACCCAGTACTTC
TRBD1,NA,TRBV10-3,TRBJ2-4,CAISESQLGQFLAKNIQYF,TGTGCCATCAGTGAGTCCCAGTTGGGACAGTTTCTAGCCAAAAACATTCAGTACTTC
TRBD1,many,TRBV16,TRBJ2-7,CASSQITGGIYEQYF,TGTGCCAGCAGCCAAATAACAGGGGGGATTTACGAGCAGTACTTC
NA,many,TRBV7-8,TRBJ1-5,CASSLRGGDQPQHF,TGTGCCAGCAGCTTACGGGGGGGGGATCAGCCCCAGCATTTT
NA,many,TRBV25-1,TRBJ1-4,CASSEIRSNEKLFF,TGTGCCAGCAGTGAGATCAGAAGCAATGAAAAACTGTTTTTT